What follows are 10 T cell receptor beta chains derived from one specimen sequenced in a study of blood T cell repertoires in COVID-19. The table came from immunoSEQ multiplex PCR; TCRdb's copy has only in-frame clones and leaves some out. In the table there are a few hundred thousand clones, roughly 80% of which are singletons. The material sequenced was peripheral blood. These receptors all stem from a woman between 65 and 79 years old with COVID-19, enrolled during active disease.

The gene calls are TRBV28 and TRBJ2-1; tentatively, D is TRBD1 (6 bases). The CDR3 totals 12 residues. CDR1 is MDHEN and CDR2 is SYDVKM in the germline V gene. V was shortened by 6 bases and J by 9 bases, with 12 bases between the two germline ends. The CDR3 sequence: CASSSLGGEQFF. CDR3 nucleotides: TGTGCCAGCAGCTCCCTAGGGGGTGAGCAGTTCTTC.

This clone was picked up one time. The chain is built from TRBV29-1 and TRBJ2-3; 11 nucleotides line up with TRBD2. CDR1 is SQVTM, CDR2 ANQGSEA, per germline. This CDR3 comprises 15 residues. The J segment lost 2 bases and the V segment lost 4 bases, leaving 5 bases of the junction unmatched. This CDR3 is CSVALLAGVTDTQYF. The CDR3 DNA reads TGCAGCGTTGCTCTACTAGCGGGGGTCACAGATACGCAGTATTTT.

The V gene is TRBV27, the J gene TRBJ1-2; D gene ambiguous. This CDR3 has 15 amino acids. The V gene lost 6 bases and the J gene lost 4 bases, with 18 bases spanning the gap. The germline V gene encodes CDR1 MNHEY and CDR2 SMNVEV (reference sequence). The DNA for the CDR3 is TGTGCCAGCAGCCCCCCGGGAGGCTTGGTCTATGGCTACACCTTC. This translates into CASSPPGGLVYGYTF.

V gene TRBV28 combines with J gene TRBJ2-4; D is perhaps TRBD1 (5 bases). The CDR3 length is 14 residues. The germline V and J ends were trimmed by 5 bases and 6 bases, with 14 bases remaining between them. Germline V gene sequence: CDR1 MDHEN, CDR2 SYDVKM. This CDR3 reads CASSAIRVGNIQYF. The CDR3 DNA is TGTGCCAGCAGTGCGATCAGGGTCGGAAACATTCAGTACTTC.

The V gene is TRBV14, the J gene TRBJ1-5; D is possibly TRBD1 (6 bases). Germline V gene data show CDR1 as SGHDN and CDR2 as FVKESK. The CDR3 totals 18 residues. V shed 6 bases and J shed 5 bases, with 26 bases lying between them. The CDR3 DNA sequence: TGTGCCAGCAGGCAACAGTTGGACAGCTCTTGCCCCGATCAGCCCCAGCATTTT. It is translated as CASRQQLDSSCPDQPQHF.

As for this clone: Different DNA sequences within this sample yield the same CDR3. This sequence joins TRBV24-1 and TRBJ2-7; 11 bases match TRBD2. Looked up from germline, CDR1 is KGHDR and CDR2 is SFDVKD. The CDR3 contains 16 residues. V trimming: 3 bases; J trimming: 0 bases; junction bases outside the gene matches: 3. CDR3 in DNA: TGTGCCACCAGTGATCCAGGGACTAGCGGCTCCTACGAGCAGTACTTC. Its translation is CATSDPGTSGSYEQYF.

In its sample, this clone was seen a few times. This chain links TRBV9 with TRBJ1-2; 11 bases line up with TRBD1. The CDR3 runs to 15 residues. The J segment lost 1 base and the V segment lost 3 bases, leaving 2 bases of the junction unmatched. Germline CDR1 reads SGDLS; CDR2 reads YYNGEE. The DNA for the CDR3 is TGTGCCAGCAGCGCCGGGACAGGGGGTAACTATGGCTACACCTTC. It codes for CASSAGTGGNYGYTF.

This clone has only a few counts. This rearrangement joins TRBV18 to TRBJ2-7; no definite D call. V gave up 0 bases and J gave up 3 bases, with 9 bases separating them. The CDR3 is 14 amino acids. Germline lookup yields CDR1 KGHSH and CDR2 LQKENI. CDR3 sequence: CASSPPSNRYEQYF. The CDR3 DNA follows: TGTGCCAGCTCACCACCGAGTAACCGCTACGAGCAGTACTTC.

In its sample, this clone was seen once. This chain uses TRBV5-1 with TRBJ2-7; 10 bases align to TRBD2. J lost 5 bases, V lost 3 bases, and 5 bases had no gene match. CDR3 size: 14 residues. The germline gives CDR1 SGHRS, CDR2 YFSETQ. CDR3 sequence reads: CASSSSGSPHEQYF. For the CDR3, the DNA is TGCGCCAGCAGCTCTAGCGGGAGCCCCCACGAGCAGTACTTC.

This clone was counted only a few times. V usage is TRBV19 and J usage is TRBJ2-2; 11 bases map to TRBD2. The germline V gene encodes CDR1 LNHDA and CDR2 SQIVND (reference sequence). The CDR3 has 15 residues. Germline trimming cut 4 bases from V and 5 bases from J; bases unmatched to any gene: 3. This CDR3 is CASSRTSGRTGELFF. The CDR3 coding sequence is TGTGCCAGTAGTAGAACTAGCGGGAGAACCGGGGAGCTGTTTTTT.